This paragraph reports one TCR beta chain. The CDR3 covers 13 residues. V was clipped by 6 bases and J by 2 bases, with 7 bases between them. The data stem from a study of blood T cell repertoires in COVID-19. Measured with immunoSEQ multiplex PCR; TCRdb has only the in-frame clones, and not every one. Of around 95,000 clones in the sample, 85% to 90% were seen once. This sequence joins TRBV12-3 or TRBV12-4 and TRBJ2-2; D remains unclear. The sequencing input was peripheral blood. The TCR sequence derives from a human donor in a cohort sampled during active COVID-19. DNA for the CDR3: TGTGCCAGCAGGCCACTTAACACCGGGGAGCTGTTTTTT. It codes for CASRPLNTGELFF.